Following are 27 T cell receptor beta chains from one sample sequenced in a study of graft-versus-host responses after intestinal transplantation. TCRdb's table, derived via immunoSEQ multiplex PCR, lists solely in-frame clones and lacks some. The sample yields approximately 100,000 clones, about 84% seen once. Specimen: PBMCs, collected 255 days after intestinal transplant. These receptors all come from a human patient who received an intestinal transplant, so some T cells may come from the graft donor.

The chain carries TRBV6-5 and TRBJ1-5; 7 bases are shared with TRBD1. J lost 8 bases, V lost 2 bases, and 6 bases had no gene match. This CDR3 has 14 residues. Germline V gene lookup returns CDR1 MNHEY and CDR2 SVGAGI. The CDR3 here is CASSYRQGAEPQHF. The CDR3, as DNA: TGTGCCAGCAGTTACAGACAGGGTGCAGAGCCCCAGCATTTT.

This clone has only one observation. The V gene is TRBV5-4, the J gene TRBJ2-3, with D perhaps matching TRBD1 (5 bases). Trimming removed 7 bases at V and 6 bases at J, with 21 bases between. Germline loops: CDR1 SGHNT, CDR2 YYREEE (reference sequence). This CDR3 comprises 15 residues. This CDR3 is CASSKGAPIADTQYF. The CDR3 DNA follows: TGTGCCAGCTCTAAAGGGGCCCCCATCGCGGATACGCAGTATTTT. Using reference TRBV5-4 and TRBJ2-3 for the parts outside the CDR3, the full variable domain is ETGVTQSPTHLIKTRGQQVTLRCSSQSGHNTVSWYQQALGQGPQFIFQYYREEENGRGNFPPRFSGLQFPNYSSELNVNALELDDSALYLCASSKGAPIADTQYFGPGTRLTVL.

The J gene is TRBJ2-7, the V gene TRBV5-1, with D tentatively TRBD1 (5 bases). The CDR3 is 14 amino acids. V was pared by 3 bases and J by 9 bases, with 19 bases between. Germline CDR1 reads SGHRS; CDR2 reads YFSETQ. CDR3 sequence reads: CASSSTSAQGRQYF. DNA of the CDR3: TGCGCCAGCAGCTCGACGTCTGCGCAGGGAAGGCAGTACTTC.

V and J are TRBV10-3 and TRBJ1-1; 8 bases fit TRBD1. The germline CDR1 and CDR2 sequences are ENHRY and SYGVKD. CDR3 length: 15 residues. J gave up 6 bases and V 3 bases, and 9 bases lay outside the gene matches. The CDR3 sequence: CAISEGAGGQSEAFF. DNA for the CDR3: TGTGCCATCAGTGAAGGCGCAGGGGGCCAGTCTGAAGCTTTCTTT.

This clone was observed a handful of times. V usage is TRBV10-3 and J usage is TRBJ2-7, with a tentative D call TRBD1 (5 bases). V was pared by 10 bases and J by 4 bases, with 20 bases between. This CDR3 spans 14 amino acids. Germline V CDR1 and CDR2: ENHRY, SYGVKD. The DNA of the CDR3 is TGTGCCACTCTTCCAGGGTCCTCTGTGTACGAGCAGTACTTC. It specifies CATLPGSSVYEQYF.

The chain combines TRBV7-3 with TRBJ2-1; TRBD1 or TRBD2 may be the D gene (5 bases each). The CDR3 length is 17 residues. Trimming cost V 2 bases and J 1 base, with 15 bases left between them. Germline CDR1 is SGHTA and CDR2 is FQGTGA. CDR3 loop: CASSLRARGDSYNEQFF. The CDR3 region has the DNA TGTGCCAGCAGCTTACGGGCCAGAGGGGATTCCTACAATGAGCAGTTCTTC.

CDR3 residues: CASQSDTYNEQFF. DNA for the CDR3: TGTGCCAGCCAGTCTGATACCTACAATGAGCAGTTCTTC. V is TRBV7-9 and J is TRBJ2-1, with D uncertain. This CDR3 has 13 residues. Trimming stripped 8 bases from V and 2 bases from J, with 10 bases between. Germline V gene sequence: CDR1 SEHNR, CDR2 FQNEAQ (reference sequence).

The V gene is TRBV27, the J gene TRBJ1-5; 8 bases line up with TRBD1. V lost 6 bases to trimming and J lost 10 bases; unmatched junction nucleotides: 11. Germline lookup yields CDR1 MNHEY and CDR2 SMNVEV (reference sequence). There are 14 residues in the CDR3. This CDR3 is CASSLTGVAIPQHF. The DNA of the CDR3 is TGTGCCAGCAGCCTGACAGGGGTCGCCATACCCCAGCATTTT.

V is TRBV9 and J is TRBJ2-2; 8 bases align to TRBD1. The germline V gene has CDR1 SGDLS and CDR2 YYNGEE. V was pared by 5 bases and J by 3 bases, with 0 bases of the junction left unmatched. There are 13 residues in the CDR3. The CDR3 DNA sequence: TGTGCCAGCAGGACAGGGGACACCGGGGAGCTGTTTTTT. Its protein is CASRTGDTGELFF.

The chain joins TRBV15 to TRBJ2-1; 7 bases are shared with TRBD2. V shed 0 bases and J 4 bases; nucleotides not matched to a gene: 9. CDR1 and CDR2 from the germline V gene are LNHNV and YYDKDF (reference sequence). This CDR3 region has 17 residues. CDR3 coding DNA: TGTGCCACCAGCAGAGATCCGGGACTAAACCCTTACAATGAGCAGTTCTTC. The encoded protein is CATSRDPGLNPYNEQFF.

The CDR3 loop reads CASSLESDKEAFF. The CDR3 DNA follows: TGTGCCAGCAGCTTAGAGTCAGACAAAGAAGCTTTCTTT. This rearrangement joins TRBV7-9 to TRBJ1-1; no definite D call. V was clipped by 1 base and J by 8 bases, with 11 bases between them. Germline values: CDR1 SEHNR, CDR2 FQNEAQ (reference sequence). CDR3 length: 13 amino acids.

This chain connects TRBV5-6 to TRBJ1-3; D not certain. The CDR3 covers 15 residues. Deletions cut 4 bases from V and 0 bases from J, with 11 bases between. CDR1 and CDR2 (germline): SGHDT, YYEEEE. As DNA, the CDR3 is TGTGCCAGCAGCCCCGGACGGTTCTCTGGAAACACCATATATTTT. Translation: CASSPGRFSGNTIYF.

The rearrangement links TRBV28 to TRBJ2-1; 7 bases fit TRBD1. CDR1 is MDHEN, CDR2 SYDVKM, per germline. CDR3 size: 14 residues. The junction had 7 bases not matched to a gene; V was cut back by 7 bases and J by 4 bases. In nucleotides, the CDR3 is TGTGCCAGCACCAGGGACAGCATTTACAATGAGCAGTTCTTC. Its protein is CASTRDSIYNEQFF.

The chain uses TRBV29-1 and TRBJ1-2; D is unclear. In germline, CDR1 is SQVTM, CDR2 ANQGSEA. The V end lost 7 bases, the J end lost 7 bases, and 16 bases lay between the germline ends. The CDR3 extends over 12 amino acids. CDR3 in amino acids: CSARRPGLGYTF. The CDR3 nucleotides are TGCAGCGCCCGTCGTCCGGGTCTTGGCTACACCTTC.

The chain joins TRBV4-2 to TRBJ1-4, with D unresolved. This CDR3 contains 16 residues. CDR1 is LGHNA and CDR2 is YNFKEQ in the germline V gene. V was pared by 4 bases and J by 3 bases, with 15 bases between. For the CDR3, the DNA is TGTGCCAGCAGCCGAGCTTCATCTGCATCTAATGAAAAACTGTTTTTT. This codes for CASSRASSASNEKLFF.

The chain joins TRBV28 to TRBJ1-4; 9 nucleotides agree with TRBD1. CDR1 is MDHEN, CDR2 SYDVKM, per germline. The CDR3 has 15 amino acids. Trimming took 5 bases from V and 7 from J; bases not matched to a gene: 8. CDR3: CASSLRGTGTEKLFF. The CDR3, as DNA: TGTGCCAGCAGTCTACGCGGGACAGGGACTGAAAAACTGTTTTTT.

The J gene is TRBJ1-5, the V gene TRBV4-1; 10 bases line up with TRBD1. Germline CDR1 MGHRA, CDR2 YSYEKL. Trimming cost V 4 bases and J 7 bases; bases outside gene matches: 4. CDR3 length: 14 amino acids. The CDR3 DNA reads TGCGCCAGCAGCCCGGGACAGGGGTACCAGCCCCAGCATTTT. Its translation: CASSPGQGYQPQHF.

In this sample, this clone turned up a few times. The CDR3 coding sequence is TGTGCCAGCAGCGTAGAGGTGGGAAATTCACCCCTCCACTTT. It specifies CASSVEVGNSPLHF. The rearrangement uses TRBV9 and TRBJ1-6; D is uncertain. This CDR3 has 14 amino acids. V was clipped by 0 bases and J by 7 bases, with 8 bases between them. CDR1 and CDR2 from the germline V gene are SGDLS and YYNGEE.

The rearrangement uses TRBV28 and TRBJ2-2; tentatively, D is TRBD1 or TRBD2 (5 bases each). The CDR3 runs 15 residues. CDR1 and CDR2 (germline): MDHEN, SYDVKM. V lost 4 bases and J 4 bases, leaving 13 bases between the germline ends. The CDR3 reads CASSSRGPLTGELFF. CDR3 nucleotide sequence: TGTGCCAGCAGTTCAAGGGGACCACTCACCGGGGAGCTGTTTTTT.

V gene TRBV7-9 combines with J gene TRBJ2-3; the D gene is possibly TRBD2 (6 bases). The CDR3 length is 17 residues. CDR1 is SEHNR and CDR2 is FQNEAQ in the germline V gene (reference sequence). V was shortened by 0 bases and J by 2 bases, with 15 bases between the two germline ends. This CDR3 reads CASSLAAGNPHTDTQYF. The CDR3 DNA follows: TGTGCCAGCAGCTTAGCCGCGGGGAACCCCCACACAGATACGCAGTATTTT. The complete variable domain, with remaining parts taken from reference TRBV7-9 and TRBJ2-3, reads DTGVSQNPRHKITKRGQNVTFRCDPISEHNRLYWYRQTLGQGPEFLTYFQNEAQLEKSRLLSDRFSAERPKGSFSTLEIQRTEQGDSAMYLCASSLAAGNPHTDTQYFGPGTRLTVL.

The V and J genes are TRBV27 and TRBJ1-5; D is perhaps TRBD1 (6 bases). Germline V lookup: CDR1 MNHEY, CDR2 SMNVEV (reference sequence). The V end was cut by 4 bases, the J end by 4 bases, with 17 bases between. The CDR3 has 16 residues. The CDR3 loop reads CASSSYSRGPNQPQHF. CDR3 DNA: TGTGCCAGCAGTTCCTACTCCAGGGGCCCTAATCAGCCCCAGCATTTT.

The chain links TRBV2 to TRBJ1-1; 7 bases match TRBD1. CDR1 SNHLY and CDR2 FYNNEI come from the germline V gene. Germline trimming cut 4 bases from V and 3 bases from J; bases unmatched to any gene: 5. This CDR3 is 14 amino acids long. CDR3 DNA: TGTGCCAGCAGTGCGGACAGGACTTACACTGAAGCTTTCTTT. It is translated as CASSADRTYTEAFF.

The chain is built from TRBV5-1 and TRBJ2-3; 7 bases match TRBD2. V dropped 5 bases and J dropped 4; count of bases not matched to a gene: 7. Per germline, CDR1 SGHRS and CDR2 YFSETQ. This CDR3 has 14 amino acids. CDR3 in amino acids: CASRERGGADTQYF. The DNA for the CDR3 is TGCGCCAGCAGAGAGCGGGGTGGCGCAGATACGCAGTATTTT.

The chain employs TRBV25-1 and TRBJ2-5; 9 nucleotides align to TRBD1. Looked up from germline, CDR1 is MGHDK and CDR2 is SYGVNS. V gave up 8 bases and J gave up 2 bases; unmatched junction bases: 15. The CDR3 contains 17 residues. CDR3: CASLKGGGQGKQETQYF. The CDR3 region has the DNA TGTGCCAGCCTCAAGGGGGGGGGACAGGGTAAACAAGAGACCCAGTACTTC.

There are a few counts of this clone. The CDR3 region has the DNA TGTGCCAGCAGTTACAGGGGGAGCACCGGGGAGCTGTTTTTT. Residues: CASSYRGSTGELFF. The chain joins TRBV6-5 to TRBJ2-2, with D tentatively TRBD1 (6 bases). The CDR3 loop spans 14 amino acids. Germline assignment: CDR1 MNHEY and CDR2 SVGAGI. Trimming stripped 2 bases from V and 4 bases from J, with 8 bases between.

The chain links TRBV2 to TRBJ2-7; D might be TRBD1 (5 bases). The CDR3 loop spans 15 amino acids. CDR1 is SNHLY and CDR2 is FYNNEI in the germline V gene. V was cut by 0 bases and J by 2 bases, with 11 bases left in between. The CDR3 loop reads CASSEAYSRAYEQYV. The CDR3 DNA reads TGTGCCAGCAGTGAAGCGTATAGCAGGGCCTACGAGCAGTACGTC.

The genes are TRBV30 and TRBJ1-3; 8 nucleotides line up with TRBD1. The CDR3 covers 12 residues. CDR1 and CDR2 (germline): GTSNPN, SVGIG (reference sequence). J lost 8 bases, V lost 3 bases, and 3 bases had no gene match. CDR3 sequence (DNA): TGTGCCTGGAGCGACAGGGGACACACCATATATTTT. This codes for CAWSDRGHTIYF.